This T cell receptor (beta chain) originates from a study of blood T cell repertoires in COVID-19. Produced via immunoSEQ multiplex PCR; TCRdb's table is partial and in-frame only. The sample comprises 200,000 to 250,000 clones, about 80% of which are singletons, and about 1.8% rests with the top ten. CDR1 and CDR2 (germline): SGHDT, YYEEEE. This CDR3 region has 15 residues. V shed 3 bases, J shed 2 bases, and the junction held 3 bases outside the gene matches. Cohort assignment relied on participant-reported clinical history. The sequenced sample was PBMCs or T cells enriched from blood (not recorded which). The rearrangement uses TRBV5-6 and TRBJ2-7, with 12 bases that match TRBD2. The clonotype comes from a man in his 60s who had recovered from COVID-19. CDR3 nucleotide sequence: TGTGCCAGCAGCTCCGGACTAGCGGGACCCTACGAGCAGTACTTC. It encodes CASSSGLAGPYEQYF.